This T cell receptor (beta chain) is drawn from a study of control samples from healthy donors and cancer patients. Assay: immunoSEQ multiplex PCR; the TCRdb copy retains only in-frame clones and omits some. This table has roughly 120,000 clones, about 89% appearing once. The germline V gene encodes CDR1 LNHDA and CDR2 SQIVND (reference sequence). The length of the CDR3 is 15 residues. V shed 4 bases and J shed 2 bases, with 12 bases lying between them. The sequence was obtained from a man aged 45-60 years in good health. V usage is TRBV19 and J usage is TRBJ1-5; D is ambiguous. Sequencing was performed on blood. CDR3 coding DNA: TGTGCCAGTAGTACCGGGCCGCTGGGCAATCAGCCCCAGCATTTT. Translation gives CASSTGPLGNQPQHF.